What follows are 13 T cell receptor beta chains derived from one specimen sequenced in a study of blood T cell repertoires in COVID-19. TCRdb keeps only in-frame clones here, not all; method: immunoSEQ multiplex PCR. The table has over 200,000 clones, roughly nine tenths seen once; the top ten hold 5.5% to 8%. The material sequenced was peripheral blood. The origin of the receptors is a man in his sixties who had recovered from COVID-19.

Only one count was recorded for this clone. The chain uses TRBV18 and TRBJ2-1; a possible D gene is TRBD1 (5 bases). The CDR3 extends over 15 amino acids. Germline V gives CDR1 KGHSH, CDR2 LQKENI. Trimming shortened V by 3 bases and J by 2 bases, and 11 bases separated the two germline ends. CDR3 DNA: TGTGCCAGCTCACCCTCGACAGTCCCCTACAATGAGCAGTTCTTC. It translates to CASSPSTVPYNEQFF.

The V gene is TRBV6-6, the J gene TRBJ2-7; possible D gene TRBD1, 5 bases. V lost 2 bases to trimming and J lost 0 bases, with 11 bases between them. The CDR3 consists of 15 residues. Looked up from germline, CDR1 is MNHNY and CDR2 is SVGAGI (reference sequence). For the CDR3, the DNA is TGTGCCAGCAGTTACCAACAGGCCAACTCCTACGAGCAGTACTTC. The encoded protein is CASSYQQANSYEQYF.

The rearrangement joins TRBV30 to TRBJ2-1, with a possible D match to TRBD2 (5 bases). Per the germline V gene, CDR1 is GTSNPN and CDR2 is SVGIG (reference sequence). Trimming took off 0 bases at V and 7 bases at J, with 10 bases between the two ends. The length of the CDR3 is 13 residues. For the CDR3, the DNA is TGTGCCTGGAGTGTACAAGCGGTAAATGAGCAGTTCTTC. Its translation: CAWSVQAVNEQFF.

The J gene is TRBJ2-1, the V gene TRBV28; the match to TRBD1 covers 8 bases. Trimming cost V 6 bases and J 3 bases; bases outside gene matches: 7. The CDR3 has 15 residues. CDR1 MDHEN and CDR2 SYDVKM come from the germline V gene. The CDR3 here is CASRLGTGDYNEQFF. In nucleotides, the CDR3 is TGTGCCAGCAGACTAGGGACAGGAGACTACAATGAGCAGTTCTTC.

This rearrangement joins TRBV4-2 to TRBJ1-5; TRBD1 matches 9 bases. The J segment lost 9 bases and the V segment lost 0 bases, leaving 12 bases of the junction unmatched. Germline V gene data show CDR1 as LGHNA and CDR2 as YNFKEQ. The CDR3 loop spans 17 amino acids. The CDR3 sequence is CASSQERTGQGVWPQHF. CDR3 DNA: TGTGCCAGCAGCCAAGAAAGGACGGGACAGGGAGTTTGGCCCCAGCATTTT.

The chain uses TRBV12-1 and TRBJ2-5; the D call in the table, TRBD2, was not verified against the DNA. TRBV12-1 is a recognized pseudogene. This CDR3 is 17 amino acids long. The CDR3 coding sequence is TGTGCCAGCAGCTTTGTGGGCCTAGCGGGTAGTCGAGAGACCCAGTACTTC. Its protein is CASSFVGLAGSRETQYF.

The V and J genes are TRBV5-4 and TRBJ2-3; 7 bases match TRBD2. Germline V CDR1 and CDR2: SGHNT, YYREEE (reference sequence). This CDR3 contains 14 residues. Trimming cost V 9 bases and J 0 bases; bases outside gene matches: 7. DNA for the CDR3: TGTGCCACCATAGCTAGCGGAAGCACAGATACGCAGTATTTT. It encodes CATIASGSTDTQYF.

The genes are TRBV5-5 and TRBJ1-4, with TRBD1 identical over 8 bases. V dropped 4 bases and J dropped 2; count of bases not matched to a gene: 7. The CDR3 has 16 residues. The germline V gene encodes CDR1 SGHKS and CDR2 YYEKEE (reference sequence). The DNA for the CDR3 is TGTGCCAGCAGCCTAGGACAGGGCGCGACTAATGAAAAACTGTTTTTT. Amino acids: CASSLGQGATNEKLFF.

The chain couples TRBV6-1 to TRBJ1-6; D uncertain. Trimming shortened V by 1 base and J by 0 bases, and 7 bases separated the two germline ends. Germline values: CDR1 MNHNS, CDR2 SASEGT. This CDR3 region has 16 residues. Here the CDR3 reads CASSEGSSSYNSPLHF. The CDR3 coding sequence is TGTGCCAGCAGTGAAGGGTCGAGCTCCTATAATTCACCCCTCCACTTT.

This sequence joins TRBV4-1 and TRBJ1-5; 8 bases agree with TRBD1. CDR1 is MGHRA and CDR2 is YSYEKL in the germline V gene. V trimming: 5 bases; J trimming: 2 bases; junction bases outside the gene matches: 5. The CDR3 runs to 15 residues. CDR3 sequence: CASSSQGAGNQPQHF. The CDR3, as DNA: TGCGCCAGCAGCTCCCAGGGGGCTGGCAATCAGCCCCAGCATTTT.

The CDR3 DNA reads as TGTGCCAGCAGCCCGGGGACAGCCTCAACTAATGAAAAACTGTTTTTT. Its translation: CASSPGTASTNEKLFF. J is TRBJ1-4 and V is TRBV5-8; TRBD1 matches at 7 bases. There are 16 residues in the CDR3. The germline V gene has CDR1 SGHTS and CDR2 YDEGEE. J was trimmed by 0 bases and V by 4 bases; bases with no gene match: 6. Full variable domain (remainder filled in from reference TRBV5-8 and TRBJ1-4): EAGVTQSPTHLIKTRGQQATLRCSPISGHTSVYWYQQALGLGLQFLLWYDEGEERNRGNFPPRFSGRQFPNYSSELNVNALELEDSALYLCASSPGTASTNEKLFFGSGTQLSVL.

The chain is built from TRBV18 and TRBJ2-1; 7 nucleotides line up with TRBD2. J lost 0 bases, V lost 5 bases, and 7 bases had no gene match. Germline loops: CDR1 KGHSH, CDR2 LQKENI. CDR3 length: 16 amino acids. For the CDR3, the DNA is TGTGCCAGCTCAACTCGACTAGCCGTCTCCTACAATGAGCAGTTCTTC. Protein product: CASSTRLAVSYNEQFF.

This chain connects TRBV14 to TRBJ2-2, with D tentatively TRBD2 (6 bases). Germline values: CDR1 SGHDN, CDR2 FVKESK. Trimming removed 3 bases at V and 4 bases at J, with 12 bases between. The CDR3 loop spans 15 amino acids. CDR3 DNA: TGTGCCAGCAGCCATACTAGCCCCTCCACCGGGGAGCTGTTTTTT. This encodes CASSHTSPSTGELFF.